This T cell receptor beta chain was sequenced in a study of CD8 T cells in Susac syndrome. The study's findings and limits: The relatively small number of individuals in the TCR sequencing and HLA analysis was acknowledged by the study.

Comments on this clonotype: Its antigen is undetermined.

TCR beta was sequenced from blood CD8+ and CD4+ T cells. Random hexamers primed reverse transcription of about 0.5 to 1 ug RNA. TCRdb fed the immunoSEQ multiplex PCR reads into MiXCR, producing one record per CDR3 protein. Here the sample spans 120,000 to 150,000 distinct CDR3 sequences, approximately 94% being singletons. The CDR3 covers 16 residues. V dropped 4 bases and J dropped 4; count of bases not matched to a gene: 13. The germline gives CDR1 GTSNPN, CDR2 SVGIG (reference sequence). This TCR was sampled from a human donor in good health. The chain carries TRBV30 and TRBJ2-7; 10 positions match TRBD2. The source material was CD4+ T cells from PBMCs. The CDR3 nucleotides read TGTGCCTGGAACCCCTTTAAGCGGGAGGGCCGGTACGAGCAGTACTTC. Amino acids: CAWNPFKREGRYEQYF.